Sequencing of this T cell receptor beta chain was carried out in a study of a mutant IDH1 vaccine in newly diagnosed glioma. Germline values: CDR1 SGHAT, CDR2 FQNNGV. V was pared by 5 bases and J by 7 bases, with 14 bases of the junction left unmatched. CDR3 length: 16 residues. Time point defined: week 5, during vaccination. The vaccine gave 300 ug of a 20-mer mutant IDH1 peptide subcutaneously per dose. Clones were read by immunoSEQ multiplex PCR, and TCRdb kept only the in-frame ones, dropping some. The sample carries more than 25,000 clones, approximately 79% recorded once. Notes on this clone: What it binds is unknown.

The sample in question was PBMCs, obtained from a glioma patient whose treatment included an IDH1 peptide vaccine. The chain carries TRBV11-2 and TRBJ2-1; 7 nucleotides align to TRBD2. The receptor comes from a man aged 35 to 55 with glioma. Some clones in this sample may be carry-over from other donors' samples. CDR3 region: CASSPGVGGEKNEQFF. The DNA of the CDR3 is TGTGCCAGCAGCCCTGGGGTGGGGGGGGAAAAGAATGAGCAGTTCTTC.